This is a list of T cell receptor beta chains from one sample in a study of memory CD4+ T cells and cytomegalovirus serostatus. Clones were read by immunoSEQ multiplex PCR, and TCRdb kept only the in-frame ones, dropping some. Altogether some 39,000 clones are present, around 79% being singletons, with the ten largest covering about 0.79%. Sequenced material: memory CD4+ T cells from blood. These receptors originate from an adult in good health and CMV-seronegative. Both conserved end residues are part of each CDR3. Fields, in order: V gene, J gene, CDR3 length, D gene, clone size, CDR3 DNA, CDR3 protein. D genes are given only for firm matches. Expanded clones are given a class, and other clones once, few, many or no size at all.

TRBV4-1	TRBJ1-5	15	-	-	TGCGCCAGCAGCCAAGAAGGACACAGCAATCAGCCCCAGCATTTT	CASSQEGHSNQPQHF
TRBV5-4	TRBJ1-1	13	-	-	TGTGCCAGCAGTTGGGGCGAGGGCACTGAAGCTTTCTTT	CASSWGEGTEAFF
TRBV27	TRBJ1-5	13	-	-	TGTGCCAGCAGTCCGGGGGACGGTCAGCCCCAGCATTTT	CASSPGDGQPQHF
TRBV2	TRBJ1-6	15	-	-	TGTGCCAGCAGTGGAGCCGGGGCACCAAATTCACCCCTCCACTTT	CASSGAGAPNSPLHF
TRBV18	TRBJ1-3	16	-	once	TGTGCCAGCTCACCTCTGGACTCGGCAGGTGGAAACACCATATATTTT	CASSPLDSAGGNTIYF
TRBV28	TRBJ1-5	12	TRBD1	-	TGTGCCAGCAGGGACAGGGTACAACCCCAGCATTTT	CASRDRVQPQHF
TRBV11-2	TRBJ2-3	13	-	-	TGTGCCAGCAGCTTAGCCACCGTGGGCACGCAGTATTTT	CASSLATVGTQYF
TRBV7-2	TRBJ1-1	12	-	-	TGTGCCAGCAGCTTACCGGGAGGTGAAGCTTTCTTT	CASSLPGGEAFF
TRBV10-3	TRBJ2-2	15	TRBD2	-	TGTGCCAGCAGTGCAGGGCTAGCGGGGCCCGGGGAGCTGTTTTTT	CASSAGLAGPGELFF
TRBV9	TRBJ2-5	18	TRBD2	-	TGTGCCAGCAGCGTAGCGGCTAGCGGGGCTGCTCAACAAGAGACCCAGTACTTC	CASSVAASGAAQQETQYF
TRBV5-8	TRBJ1-1	15	-	-	TGTGCCAGCAGCTTGGTCGGGGGCGCTGGCACTGAAGCTTTCTTT	CASSLVGGAGTEAFF
TRBV4-1	TRBJ1-2	16	-	-	TGCGCCAGCAGCCAACCTACCGCAGGGAGCAACTATGGCTACACCTTC	CASSQPTAGSNYGYTF
TRBV7-3	TRBJ2-2	15	-	-	TGTGCCAGCAGCTTAAGTGGGGTAACGGGAGGGGAGCTGTTTTTT	CASSLSGVTGGELFF
TRBV6-5	TRBJ1-2	14	-	-	TGTGCCAGCAGTTATGACGGGAAGAACTATGGCTACACCTTC	CASSYDGKNYGYTF
TRBV5-5	TRBJ1-1	13	TRBD1	-	TGTGCCAGCAGCCCGGACAGGGCAACTGAAGCTTTCTTT	CASSPDRATEAFF
TRBV2	TRBJ1-1	13	TRBD1	once	TGTGCCACTCAGGGACAGAAGAACACTGAAGCTTTCTTT	CATQGQKNTEAFF
TRBV4-3	TRBJ1-2	15	-	-	TGCGCCAGCAGCCAACCCAGGACAGCGAGCAATGGCTACACCTTC	CASSQPRTASNGYTF
TRBV6-6	TRBJ1-1	14	-	-	TGTGCCAGCAGTTACCCTGACGGGAACACTGAAGCTTTCTTT	CASSYPDGNTEAFF
TRBV6-5	TRBJ1-2	15	-	-	TGTGCCAGCAGTTACTACCGGGACCGCGGGGATGGCTACACCTTC	CASSYYRDRGDGYTF
TRBV5-1	TRBJ1-1	16	TRBD1	-	TGCGCCAGCAGCTCTCTACAGGGGGAGGCGAACACTGAAGCTTTCTTT	CASSSLQGEANTEAFF
TRBV10-2	TRBJ1-2	13	-	-	TGCGCCAGCAGTGACTTAGCTAACTATGGCTACACCTTC	CASSDLANYGYTF
TRBV7-2	TRBJ1-6	18	-	-	TGTGCCAGCAGCTTAGGCCCCGGGGGGCGCGATGATAATTCACCCCTCCACTTT	CASSLGPGGRDDNSPLHF
TRBV5-1	TRBJ2-5	17	TRBD2	-	TGCGCCAGCAAGCGTACTAGCGGGGGGGGGCCATGGGAGACCCAGTACTTC	CASKRTSGGGPWETQYF
TRBV10-1	TRBJ2-7	14	TRBD1	-	TGCGCCAGCACTAGGACAGGGCTCTCCTACGAGCAGTACTTC	CASTRTGLSYEQYF
TRBV14	TRBJ1-1	16	-	few	TGTGCCAGCAGCCTCGGGGGTTTGGAGTATGACACTGAAGCTTTCTTT	CASSLGGLEYDTEAFF
TRBV11-1	TRBJ2-1	17	TRBD2	once	TGTGCCAGCAGCTTAGGGGGAGCGGGGAGCTCCTACAATGAGCAGTTCTTC	CASSLGGAGSSYNEQFF
TRBV11-2	TRBJ2-1	13	-	-	TGTGCCAGCAGCTTGCGACAGTTGAATGAGCAGTTCTTC	CASSLRQLNEQFF
TRBV7-8	TRBJ2-5	16	-	-	TGTGCCAGCAGCTTAGTATATCGACGGTCAGGGGAGACCCAGTACTTC	CASSLVYRRSGETQYF
TRBV6-1	TRBJ2-7	16	-	-	TGTGCCAGCAGTGAAGCGCCAACCCACTCCCGGAGCGAGCAGTACTTC	CASSEAPTHSRSEQYF
TRBV27	TRBJ2-7	14	-	few	TGTGCCAGCAGTTCGCGACAGGCTCCCTACGAGCAGTACTTC	CASSSRQAPYEQYF
TRBV7-2	TRBJ2-5	15	-	-	TGTGCCAGCAGCTTAGCGGGGAACGGGGGAGAGACCCAGTACTTC	CASSLAGNGGETQYF
TRBV6-1	TRBJ1-4	16	TRBD1	-	TGTGCCAGCAGTGAAAGAGGGACAGGGGTAATTGAAAAACTGTTTTTT	CASSERGTGVIEKLFF